This T cell receptor beta chain was found in a study of Graves' ophthalmopathy and Graves' hyperthyroidism. Trimming cost V 0 bases and J 6 bases, with 12 bases left between them. This CDR3 region has 14 residues. CDR1 is WNHNN, CDR2 SYGVQD, per germline (reference sequence). From RNA, the CDR3 regions of TCR beta chains were amplified and sequenced. Investigators did first-round RT-PCR with HTBI primers, then second-round multiplex PCR. Each CDR3 protein is one row after TCRdb ran MiXCR on the multiplex PCR reads. The sample has 200,000 to 250,000 distinct CDR3 sequences; 20% to 25% are singletons. The TCR comes from a woman aged 45 to 65 with Graves' ophthalmopathy. The rearrangement links TRBV10-1 to TRBJ2-7; perhaps TRBD2 as D (5 bases). Sequencing was carried out using peripheral blood. The CDR3 spells CASSESGAVGEQYF. DNA of the CDR3: TGCGCCAGCAGTGAGTCGGGAGCCGTTGGCGAGCAGTACTTC.